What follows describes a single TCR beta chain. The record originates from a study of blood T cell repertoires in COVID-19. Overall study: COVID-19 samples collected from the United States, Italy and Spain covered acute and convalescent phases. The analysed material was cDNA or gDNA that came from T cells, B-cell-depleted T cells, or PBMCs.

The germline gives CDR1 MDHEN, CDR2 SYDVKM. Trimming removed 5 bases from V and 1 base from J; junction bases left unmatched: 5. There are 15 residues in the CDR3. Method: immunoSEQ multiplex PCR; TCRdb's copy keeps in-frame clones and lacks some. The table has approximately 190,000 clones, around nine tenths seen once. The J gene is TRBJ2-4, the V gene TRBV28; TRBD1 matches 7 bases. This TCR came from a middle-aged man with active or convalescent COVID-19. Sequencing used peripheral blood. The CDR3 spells CASSPTGLAKNIQYF. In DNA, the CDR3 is TGTGCCAGCAGTCCGACAGGGTTGGCCAAAAACATTCAGTACTTC.